The 11 T cell receptor beta chains reported below all come from one sample, sequenced in a study of spatial heterogeneity in lung cancer (dated by TCRdb to about 2019). What the time point label conveys for this sample: sample taken at primary tumor resection. For TCR sequencing, whole RNA was extracted from tumor and nontumor lung tissue, or from cryopreserved PBMC samples, and no cell sorting was done. Library preparation was by 5' RACE. Sequencing used a NextSeq 500. TCRdb reprocessing: public reads trimmed at Q25 with fastp, clones called with MiXCR, in-frame beta chains kept. Each CDR3 protein gets just one entry, which takes the most common genes and DNA from the rows behind it. This sample is represented by over 90,000 distinct CDR3 sequences; around 10% of them were singletons. The ten largest account for roughly 7.2% of the sample. The sample was PBMCs, taken at surgery. The source is a male donor with early-stage non-small cell lung cancer.

This clonotype was detected a few times. The CDR3 nucleotides read TGTGCCAGCCAGAGAGCAGGGGGAGAGACCCAGTACTTC. Translated: CASQRAGGETQYF. This chain connects TRBV6-2 or TRBV6-3 to TRBJ2-5, with 7 bases identical to TRBD1. Germline values: CDR1 MNHEY, CDR2 SVGEGT. V trimming: 8 bases; J trimming: 4 bases; junction bases outside the gene matches: 7. CDR3 length: 13 residues.

Ten or more counts support this clonotype. CDR3 sequence reads: CASSLIIGFGEKLFF. The CDR3 nucleotides are TGTGCCAGCAGCCTTATAATAGGGTTTGGTGAAAAACTGTTTTTT. The V and J genes are TRBV4-2 and TRBJ1-4; D unresolved. Per germline, CDR1 LGHNA and CDR2 YNFKEQ. The CDR3 consists of 15 residues. Trimming shortened V by 4 bases and J by 7 bases, and 16 bases separated the two germline ends.

This clonotype is a singleton in its sample. The chain has TRBV7-3 and TRBJ2-3; possible D gene TRBD1, 7 bases. The V end was cut by 4 bases, the J end by 4 bases, with 15 bases between. Germline V gene sequence: CDR1 SGHTA, CDR2 FQGTGA. This CDR3 has 15 amino acids. The CDR3 DNA follows: TGTGCCAGCAGCTCGAGCAGGGGGGCCGCAGATACGCAGTATTTT. Translating gives CASSSSRGAADTQYF.

This clonotype was recorded a few times. The chain links TRBV12-3 or TRBV12-4 to TRBJ2-1; 15 bases agree with TRBD2. The J segment lost 6 bases and the V segment lost 5 bases, leaving 2 bases of the junction unmatched. CDR3 length: 15 residues. The CDR3 nucleotides read TGTGCCAGCAGTCCGGGACTAGCGGGAGGCAATGAGCAGTTCTTC. Its protein product is CASSPGLAGGNEQFF.

The V and J genes are TRBV7-2 and TRBJ1-5, with unresolved D. CDR3 size: 11 residues. The ends were cut back, 1 base at V and 11 bases at J, with 6 bases in the middle. The V gene's germline CDR1 is SGHTA and CDR2 FQGNSA. For the CDR3, the DNA is TGTGCCAGCAGCTTAGGACGGGCCCAGCATTTT. Protein product: CASSLGRAQHF.

J is TRBJ1-1 and V is TRBV29-1; 7 nucleotides agree with TRBD1. J was trimmed by 6 bases and V by 5 bases; bases with no gene match: 3. CDR1 SQVTM and CDR2 ANQGSEA come from the germline V gene. This CDR3 contains 11 residues. The CDR3, as DNA: TGCAGCGTTAGCGGGACAGCTGAAGCTTTCTTT. It yields the protein CSVSGTAEAFF.

The gene calls are TRBV28 and TRBJ1-1; no clear D gene. V was cut by 4 bases and J by 7 bases, with 7 bases left in between. Germline-derived CDR1 and CDR2 are MDHEN and SYDVKM. The CDR3 covers 11 residues. This chain's CDR3 is CASSSVNEAFF. In DNA form, the CDR3 reads TGTGCCAGCAGTTCGGTAAATGAAGCTTTCTTT.

This clonotype was found many times. The chain links TRBV24-1 to TRBJ1-1; TRBD1 matches 7 bases. The junction had 6 bases not matched to a gene; V was cut back by 3 bases and J by 3 bases. This CDR3 contains 15 residues. Germline-derived CDR1 and CDR2 are KGHDR and SFDVKD. The CDR3 DNA reads TGTGCCACCAGTGATCCCACCACAGGGGACACTGAAGCTTTCTTT. It is translated as CATSDPTTGDTEAFF.

This clonotype was counted between two and nine times. This chain uses TRBV20-1 with TRBJ1-1; no definite D call. Germline values: CDR1 DFQATT, CDR2 SNEGSKA (reference sequence). This CDR3 has 14 residues. Trimming pared 5 bases from V and 6 bases from J, leaving 19 bases between. The CDR3 region is CSAGRTNRASEAFF. CDR3 in DNA: TGCAGTGCTGGCAGGACGAATCGGGCCTCTGAAGCTTTCTTT.

The rearrangement joins TRBV4-1 to TRBJ2-3; 10 nucleotides match TRBD2. Per germline, CDR1 MGHRA and CDR2 YSYEKL. The CDR3 runs to 21 residues. V was clipped by 2 bases and J by 0 bases; unmatched bases: 17. CDR3 in amino acids: CASSQQLASGSGPGSTDTQYF. In DNA form, the CDR3 reads TGCGCCAGCAGCCAACAATTGGCTAGCGGGAGCGGGCCGGGGAGCACAGATACGCAGTATTTT.

This rearrangement joins TRBV3-1 to TRBJ2-6; tentatively, D is TRBD1 or TRBD2 (6 bases each). With 1 base removed from V and 2 bases from J, the gap between germline ends came to 9 bases. Germline V lookup: CDR1 LGHDT, CDR2 YNNKEL (reference sequence). CDR3 length: 16 residues. Here the CDR3 reads CASSQGGTTGANVLTF. CDR3 coding DNA: TGTGCCAGCAGCCAAGGCGGGACAACTGGGGCCAACGTCCTGACTTTC.